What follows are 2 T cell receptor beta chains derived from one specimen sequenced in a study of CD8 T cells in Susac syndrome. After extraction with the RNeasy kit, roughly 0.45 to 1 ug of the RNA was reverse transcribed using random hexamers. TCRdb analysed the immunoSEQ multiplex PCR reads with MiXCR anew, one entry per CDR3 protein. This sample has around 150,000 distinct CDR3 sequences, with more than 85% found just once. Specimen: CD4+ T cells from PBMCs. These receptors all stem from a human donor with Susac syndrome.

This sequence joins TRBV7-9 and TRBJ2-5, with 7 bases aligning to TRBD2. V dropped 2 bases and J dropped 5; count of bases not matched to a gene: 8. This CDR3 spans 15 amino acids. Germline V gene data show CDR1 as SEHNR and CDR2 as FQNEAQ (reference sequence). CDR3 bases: TGTGCCAGCAGCTTATTCGCGGGGGATGCGGAGACCCAGTACTTC. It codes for CASSLFAGDAETQYF.

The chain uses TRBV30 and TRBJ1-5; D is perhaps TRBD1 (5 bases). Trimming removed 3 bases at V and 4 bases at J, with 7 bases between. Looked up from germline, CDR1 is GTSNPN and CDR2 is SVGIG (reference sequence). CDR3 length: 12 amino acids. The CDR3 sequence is CAWSAGNQPQHF. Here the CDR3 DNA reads TGTGCCTGGAGCGCAGGGAATCAGCCCCAGCATTTT.